This TCR beta chain was recorded in a study of T-cell reconstitution after alpha-beta-depleted transplantation in children. A library of TCRbeta sequences, prepared with unique molecular identifiers, was generated. TCRdb itself ran the PCR reads through MiXCR, one entry per CDR3 protein. The profile shows approximately 520,000 distinct CDR3 sequences, over 25% of them singletons. The junction had 14 bases not matched to a gene; V was cut back by 6 bases and J by 6 bases. The length of the CDR3 is 16 residues. The receptor's source is a human donor who donated a stem cell graft to a child with aplastic anemia. V and J are TRBV12-3 or TRBV12-4 and TRBJ2-3; 8 positions agree with TRBD2. Sequencing used PBMCs from the stem cell graft donor, obtained from the stem cell graft. The CDR3 protein is CASSPLLAAMGDTQYF. The CDR3 DNA is TGTGCCAGCAGCCCATTACTAGCGGCCATGGGGGATACGCAGTATTTT.